A selection of T cell receptor beta chains follows, all from one sample in a study of CD8 T cell repertoires and HIV-1 epitope variants. The protocol was immunoSEQ multiplex PCR, while the TCRdb copy is restricted to in-frame clones and leaves out a portion. The table includes 5,600 or so clones, more than 60% detected once. The antigens for these receptors are not known. Sequenced: cultured CD8+ T cells derived from PBMCs. All receptors come from a male donor with HIV. CDR3s include the opening cysteine and the closing phenylalanine or tryptophan. Each record gives: V gene, J gene, D gene, clone size, CDR3 DNA, CDR3 protein. The D gene is left open where the match is weak. Clone size appears in some rows only: once, few, many, or a class for an expanded clone.

>TRBV9|TRBJ2-2|NA|NA
TGTGCCAGCAGCGTAGCTAGGGGAGGAACGAACACCGGGGAGCTGTTTTTT
CASSVARGGTNTGELFF
>TRBV27|TRBJ1-5|NA|NA
TGTGCCAGCAGTTTATGGAGCAATCAGCCCCAGCATTTT
CASSLWSNQPQHF
>TRBV19|TRBJ2-7|NA|NA
TGTGCCAGTAGTATGGGAAATATTGGGTACGAGCAGTACTTC
CASSMGNIGYEQYF
>TRBV6-4|TRBJ2-1|TRBD2|NA
TGTGCCAGCAGTGTAGCGGGGGGGAGAAATGAGCAGTTCTTC
CASSVAGGRNEQFF
>TRBV6-5|TRBJ1-3|NA|NA
TGTGCCAGCAGTTACTCAGGGGGACCTGGAAACACCATATATTTT
CASSYSGGPGNTIYF
>TRBV4-1|TRBJ2-3|NA|NA
TGCGCCAGCAGCCAATCCGCCCAGGCGGCAGATACGCAGTATTTT
CASSQSAQAADTQYF
>TRBV27|TRBJ2-4|NA|NA
TGTGCCAGCACCCAAACCTCTGGGGAGGATGTAGCCAAAAACATTCAGTACTTC
CASTQTSGEDVAKNIQYF
>TRBV20-1|TRBJ2-1|NA|NA
TGCAGTGCTGCCTACAATGAGCAGTTCTTC
CSAAYNEQFF
>TRBV9|TRBJ2-7|NA|NA
TGTGCCAGCAGCGTAGTTGACAGCCCCTACGAGCAGTACTTC
CASSVVDSPYEQYF
>TRBV5-6|TRBJ1-4|NA|few
TGTGCCAGCAGCTTGGCACAGGAAGGCGAAAAACTGTTTTTT
CASSLAQEGEKLFF
>TRBV2|TRBJ2-7|TRBD1|NA
TGTGCCAGCAGTGAAGGACAGGGGTTCTTCGACGAGCAGTACTTC
CASSEGQGFFDEQYF
>TRBV7-9|TRBJ2-5|TRBD2|NA
TGTGCCAGCAGCCCAAGCGGGGCCCGGGGAGAGACCCAGTACTTC
CASSPSGARGETQYF
>TRBV19|TRBJ1-1|NA|NA
TGTGCCAGTAGTATCCTGGGAGGGGATCTCGCTGAAGCTTTCTTT
CASSILGGDLAEAFF
>TRBV10-3|TRBJ1-1|TRBD1|NA
TGTGCCATCAGTGAGTCGGACAGGGAAGGGACTGAAGCTTTCTTT
CAISESDREGTEAFF
>TRBV6-5|TRBJ2-1|NA|NA
TGTGCCAGCAGTCCTGGGGGTGGCGAGCAGTTCTTC
CASSPGGGEQFF
>TRBV6-5|TRBJ2-7|NA|NA
TGTGCCTGCGCAGGTCCACCCTACGAGCAGTACTTC
CACAGPPYEQYF
>TRBV27|TRBJ1-6|TRBD1|NA
TGTACCAGCAGCAGGACTGGCAGGGGGCATAATTCACCCCTCCACTTT
CTSSRTGRGHNSPLHF
>TRBV28|TRBJ2-4|NA|NA
TGTGCCAGCAGTCCTTTGGTTCCAAACATTCAGTACTTC
CASSPLVPNIQYF
>TRBV4-1|TRBJ1-2|TRBD1|NA
TGCGCCAGCAGCCTACCCGGGACAGACTATGGCTACACCTTC
CASSLPGTDYGYTF
>TRBV7-9|TRBJ2-5|NA|NA
TGTGCCAGCAGCTTAGAGACCCAGTACTTC
CASSLETQYF
>TRBV7-2|TRBJ2-1|NA|NA
TGTGCCAGCAGCTTAGAGGTTCGAAGGGATTTGGGGCAGTTCTTC
CASSLEVRRDLGQFF
>TRBV28|TRBJ2-3|NA|NA
TGTGCCAGCAGTTTTAGTTCCACTAGCACAGATACGCAGTATTTT
CASSFSSTSTDTQYF
>TRBV5-1|TRBJ1-1|NA|NA
TGCGCCAGCAGCTTGGCTCTGGGGGCAGGCACTGAAGCTTTCTTT
CASSLALGAGTEAFF
>TRBV27|TRBJ2-3|TRBD2|NA
TGTGCCAGCAGTTTATATGCGCTCCTCGGGCGGGGGGATTTAGATACGCAGTATTTT
CASSLYALLGRGDLDTQYF
>TRBV11-1|TRBJ2-7|NA|NA
TGTGCCAGCAGCGCCCGGGAATCCTACGAGCAGTACTTC
CASSARESYEQYF
>TRBV7-6|TRBJ2-3|NA|NA
TGTGCCACAGCGATGGGACTCCTGGGGACAGATACGCAGTATTTT
CATAMGLLGTDTQYF
>TRBV5-5|TRBJ2-3|NA|NA
TGTGCCAGCAGCTTCGTCAGTGGAACAGATACGCAGTATTTT
CASSFVSGTDTQYF
>TRBV2|TRBJ1-1|NA|few
TGTGCCAGCAGTGACTGGGGGAACACTGAAGCTTTCTTT
CASSDWGNTEAFF
>TRBV6-5|TRBJ2-7|TRBD1|few
TGTGCCAGCACCAGGACAGGGACCGGCGAGCAGTACTTC
CASTRTGTGEQYF
>TRBV7-8|TRBJ2-7|NA|NA
TGTGCCAGCAGCTCCCCTTGGGAGCGGAACTCCTACGAGCAGTACTTC
CASSSPWERNSYEQYF
>TRBV28|TRBJ2-7|TRBD1|few
TGTGCCAGTAATGACAGGGTAATAGACGAGCAGTACTTC
CASNDRVIDEQYF
>TRBV7-9|TRBJ2-7|NA|NA
TGTGCCAGCAGCCCTGATGGGATCCAGGCCTACGAGCAGTACTTC
CASSPDGIQAYEQYF
>TRBV7-8|TRBJ2-1|TRBD1|NA
TGTGCCAGCAGTTTATCACAGGGGATATCCTACAATGAGCAGTTCTTC
CASSLSQGISYNEQFF
>TRBV6-5|TRBJ1-2|NA|NA
TGTGCCAGCAGGGGGTCTTCTAACTATGGCTACACCTTC
CASRGSSNYGYTF
>TRBV11-3|TRBJ2-1|TRBD1|NA
TGTGCCAGCAGCTTCCAGGGAGGACAGGGAGTCAATGAGCAGTTCTTC
CASSFQGGQGVNEQFF
>TRBV4-2|TRBJ1-5|NA|NA
TGTGCCAGCAGCCAGGAGGTCGGGGGACATCAGCCCCAGCATTTT
CASSQEVGGHQPQHF
>TRBV9|TRBJ1-5|NA|NA
TGTGCCAGCAGCGTAGATGGGAATCAGCCCCAGCATTTT
CASSVDGNQPQHF
>TRBV30|TRBJ1-2|NA|NA
TGTGCCTGGAGTGTAGTTGAGAGAAATGGCTACACCTTC
CAWSVVERNGYTF
>TRBV13|TRBJ2-3|TRBD2|NA
TGTGCCAGCAGCTCTAGCGGGAGTCCCACAGATACGCAGTATTTT
CASSSSGSPTDTQYF
>TRBV12-1|TRBJ2-2|NA|NA
TGTGCCAGCAGCTTTGAACGACCTACCGGGGAGCTGTTTTTT
CASSFERPTGELFF
>TRBV5-5|TRBJ1-5|NA|NA
TGTGCCAGCAGCTTGGCCTGGCAGACTGGTCAGCCCCAGCATTTT
CASSLAWQTGQPQHF
>TRBV19|TRBJ2-7|TRBD2|few
TGTGCCAGTAGTATCGGACTAGCGGGGGCCTCCTACGAGCAGTACTTC
CASSIGLAGASYEQYF